A single sample is the source of the 25 T cell receptor beta chains below, sequenced in a study of PD-1 blockade in mismatch repair-deficient tumors. TCRdb's table, derived via immunoSEQ multiplex PCR, lists solely in-frame clones and lacks some. The sample includes 65,000 to 80,000 clones, 60% to 80% of them seen just once. The material sequenced was peripheral blood, taken 2 weeks after starting pembrolizumab. These TCRs come from an adult with mismatch repair-deficient cancer.

This clone was seen many times. The rearrangement uses TRBV9 and TRBJ2-7, with D uncertain. The CDR3 spans 14 residues. The V end was cut by 3 bases, the J end by 2 bases, with 12 bases between. Germline V CDR1 and CDR2: SGDLS, YYNGEE. CDR3 sequence: CASSARWETYEQYF. The CDR3 coding sequence is TGTGCCAGCAGCGCCAGGTGGGAAACCTACGAGCAGTACTTC.

This chain links TRBV19 with TRBJ1-5; 9 bases match TRBD1. The CDR3 runs to 13 residues. V trimming: 7 bases; J trimming: 4 bases; junction bases outside the gene matches: 2. CDR1 and CDR2 (germline): LNHDA, SQIVND (reference sequence). DNA for the CDR3: TGTGCCAGTACAGGACAGGGGAATCAGCCCCAGCATTTT. Residues: CASTGQGNQPQHF.

The rearrangement uses TRBV5-1 and TRBJ2-5; the D gene is possibly TRBD1 (5 bases). The CDR3 contains 14 residues. Germline values: CDR1 SGHRS, CDR2 YFSETQ. V lost 0 bases, J lost 3 bases, and 9 bases lay in between. CDR3 region: CASSLAREKETQYF. The CDR3 region has the DNA TGCGCCAGCAGCTTGGCCAGGGAAAAAGAGACCCAGTACTTC.

V and J are TRBV27 and TRBJ1-1, with no clear D. Per germline, CDR1 MNHEY and CDR2 SMNVEV (reference sequence). CDR3 size: 14 residues. Trimming pared 2 bases from V and 5 bases from J, leaving 12 bases between. This CDR3 reads CASSLVGSRTEAFF. The CDR3 DNA sequence: TGTGCCAGCAGTTTAGTGGGTAGTAGGACTGAAGCTTTCTTT.

The chain employs TRBV7-2 and TRBJ2-7; D perhaps matches TRBD1 (5 bases). The CDR3 has 14 amino acids. Deletions cut 4 bases from V and 7 bases from J, with 17 bases between. Germline values: CDR1 SGHTA, CDR2 FQGNSA. In nucleotides, the CDR3 is TGTGCCAGCAGCTCAGTAAGGGGAACGAGTGAGCAGTACTTC. This gives the protein CASSSVRGTSEQYF.

The chain recombines TRBV30 with TRBJ1-3, with D tentatively TRBD1 (6 bases). V was pared by 6 bases and J by 0 bases, with 12 bases between. The CDR3 spans 14 residues. CDR1 GTSNPN and CDR2 SVGIG come from the germline V gene (reference sequence). The CDR3 reads CACSDRGSGNTIYF. CDR3 DNA: TGTGCCTGTTCGGACAGAGGCTCTGGAAACACCATATATTTT. The full variable domain, in which reference TRBV30 and TRBJ1-3 provide the parts outside the CDR3, is SQTIHQWPATLVQPVGSPLSLECTVEGTSNPNLYWYRQAAGRGLQLLFYSVGIGQISSEVPQNLSASRPQDRQFILSSKKLLLSDSGFYLCACSDRGSGNTIYFGEGSWLTVV.

The V call is TRBV28, the J call TRBJ2-3; 11 nucleotides align to TRBD2. CDR3 length: 16 amino acids. V shed 2 bases and J 7 bases; nucleotides not matched to a gene: 8. The germline CDR1 and CDR2 sequences are MDHEN and SYDVKM. The CDR3 sequence: CASSLGSGGGGYTQYF. CDR3 coding DNA: TGTGCCAGCAGTTTAGGTAGCGGGGGGGGCGGATATACGCAGTATTTT. The variable domain in full, with the rest retrieved from reference TRBV28 and TRBJ2-3, is DVKVTQSSRYLVKRTGEKVFLECVQDMDHENMFWYRQDPGLGLRLIYFSYDVKMKEKGDIPEGYSVSREKKERFSLILESASTNQTSMYLCASSLGSGGGGYTQYFGPGTRLTVL.

This clone was picked up a small number of times. The chain is built from TRBV9 and TRBJ2-7, with 11 positions matching TRBD2. CDR3 size: 14 residues. CDR1 is SGDLS, CDR2 YYNGEE, per germline. Trimming at V came to 6 bases and at J to 3 bases, leaving 5 bases not matched to a gene. The CDR3 sequence: CASNLAGGYYEQYF. DNA of the CDR3: TGTGCCAGCAATCTAGCGGGAGGATACTACGAGCAGTACTTC.

The V and J genes are TRBV19 and TRBJ2-1; TRBD2 agrees at 12 bases. CDR1 is LNHDA and CDR2 is SQIVND in the germline V gene (reference sequence). The CDR3 length is 17 residues. V shed 5 bases and J 10 bases; nucleotides not matched to a gene: 15. This CDR3 is CASSARTSGVWLGEQFF. CDR3 sequence (DNA): TGTGCCAGTAGTGCCCGGACTAGCGGGGTGTGGTTGGGGGAGCAGTTCTTC.

The J gene is TRBJ1-2, the V gene TRBV25-1; no clear D gene. CDR3 size: 11 residues. Trimming shortened V by 7 bases and J by 5 bases, and 8 bases separated the two germline ends. Germline CDR1 MGHDK, CDR2 SYGVNS. CDR3 DNA sequence: TGTGCCAGCATAGGAGGGTATGGCTACACCTTC. Encoded protein: CASIGGYGYTF.

Note on this clone: This CDR3 is also generated by other DNA sequences in the sample. The V gene is TRBV5-4, the J gene TRBJ2-7, with D perhaps matching TRBD1 or TRBD2 (6 bases each). The germline V gene has CDR1 SGHNT and CDR2 YYREEE (reference sequence). The ends were cut back, 0 bases at V and 0 bases at J, with 10 bases in the middle. The CDR3 consists of 15 residues. The CDR3 nucleotides are TGTGCCAGCAGCTTGGCCGGGGGCTCCTCCTACGAGCAGTACTTC. Translated: CASSLAGGSSYEQYF.

The chain is built from TRBV11-3 and TRBJ2-5; a possible D gene is TRBD2 (5 bases). Trimming shortened V by 0 bases and J by 5 bases, and 19 bases separated the two germline ends. Per germline, CDR1 SGHNT and CDR2 YENEEA. The CDR3 spans 17 residues. In nucleotides, the CDR3 is TGTGCCAGCAGCTTAGATACTAGTAGCGCCAACGACGAGACCCAGTACTTC. Translated: CASSLDTSSANDETQYF.

This clone appeared a single time. The chain joins TRBV19 to TRBJ1-5, with D possibly matching TRBD1 (5 bases). The CDR3 runs 14 residues. The germline gives CDR1 LNHDA, CDR2 SQIVND (reference sequence). V was cut by 5 bases and J by 7 bases, with 15 bases left in between. The CDR3 here is CASSFQRGGQPQHF. The CDR3 nucleotides read TGTGCCAGTAGTTTCCAAAGGGGAGGACAGCCCCAGCATTTT.

This chain uses TRBV10-3 with TRBJ1-4; 8 bases line up with TRBD1. Germline-derived CDR1 and CDR2 are ENHRY and SYGVKD. V dropped 6 bases and J dropped 7; count of bases not matched to a gene: 7. The CDR3 covers 14 residues. The CDR3 DNA is TGTGCCATCAGCCCGGGACAGGAGTCTGAAAAACTGTTTTTT. Translation gives CAISPGQESEKLFF.

This rearrangement joins TRBV11-2 to TRBJ2-3; either TRBD1 or TRBD2 may fit D (5 bases each). The length of the CDR3 is 15 residues. Germline CDR1 SGHAT, CDR2 FQNNGV. V was shortened by 0 bases and J by 2 bases, with 9 bases between the two germline ends. The CDR3 loop is CASSLDGGFTDTQYF. As DNA, the CDR3 is TGTGCCAGCAGCTTAGATGGGGGATTCACAGATACGCAGTATTTT.

This rearrangement joins TRBV4-1 to TRBJ1-4; D is unresolved. Germline lookup yields CDR1 MGHRA and CDR2 YSYEKL. This CDR3 contains 14 residues. Trimming removed 0 bases from V and 5 bases from J, with 7 bases in between. CDR3: CASSQEPTNEKLFF. The CDR3 coding sequence is TGCGCCAGCAGCCAAGAGCCTACAAATGAAAAACTGTTTTTT.

The chain links TRBV13 to TRBJ1-1; D is unresolved. CDR3 length equals 15 residues. Germline values: CDR1 PRHDT, CDR2 FYEKMQ (reference sequence). The V end was cut by 2 bases, the J end by 1 base, with 11 bases between. The CDR3 nucleotides are TGTGCCAGCAGCTTACTGGGCGTAACGAACACTGAAGCTTTCTTT. Amino acids: CASSLLGVTNTEAFF.

This sequence joins TRBV18 and TRBJ2-5; no definite D call. Germline-derived CDR1 and CDR2 are KGHSH and LQKENI. This CDR3 has 14 amino acids. V lost 3 bases and J 4 bases, leaving 12 bases between the germline ends. CDR3 in DNA: TGTGCCAGCTCACCCGGCCGGGCCCCAGAGACCCAGTACTTC. Translating it yields CASSPGRAPETQYF.

The V and J genes are TRBV2 and TRBJ1-4; maybe TRBD1 (5 bases). The germline CDR1 and CDR2 sequences are SNHLY and FYNNEI. The V end was cut by 6 bases, the J end by 8 bases, with 16 bases between. The CDR3 has 14 amino acids. The CDR3 sequence: CASSVRGLEEKLFF. The DNA of the CDR3 is TGTGCCAGCAGCGTGAGGGGCTTAGAGGAAAAACTGTTTTTT.

CDR3 sequence (DNA): TGCAGCGTTGAAGGGTGGGGGACAGGGAGTTCAGGGCAAGAGACCCAGTACTTC. This encodes CSVEGWGTGSSGQETQYF. The chain has TRBV29-1 and TRBJ2-5, with 9 bases lining up with TRBD1. Germline CDR1 and CDR2: SQVTM and ANQGSEA. The CDR3 has 18 residues. The V and J ends lost 1 base and 2 bases, in that order; junction bases with no gene match: 14. Full variable domain (missing parts from reference TRBV29-1 and TRBJ2-5): SAVISQKPSRDICQRGTSLTIQCQVDSQVTMMFWYRQQPGQSLTLIATANQGSEATYESGFVIDKFPISRPNLTFSTLTVSNMSPEDSSIYLCSVEGWGTGSSGQETQYFGPGTRLLVL.

The V gene is TRBV27, the J gene TRBJ2-1; 8 bases align to TRBD2. This CDR3 spans 14 amino acids. With 3 bases clipped from V and 10 bases from J, the junction kept 8 bases outside the gene matches. Germline-derived CDR1 and CDR2 are MNHEY and SMNVEV (reference sequence). CDR3 nucleotides: TGTGCCAGCAGTTTGAGCCTAGCGGGCTGGGAGCAGTTCTTC. It yields the protein CASSLSLAGWEQFF.

The chain combines TRBV18 with TRBJ1-1; no clear D gene. This CDR3 is built from 14 residues. The germline CDR1 and CDR2 sequences are KGHSH and LQKENI. The germline V and J ends were trimmed by 2 bases and 1 base, with 8 bases remaining between them. CDR3 sequence reads: CASSPDRRNTEAFF. In nucleotides, the CDR3 is TGTGCCAGCTCACCAGACCGGCGGAACACTGAAGCTTTCTTT.

CDR3: CASSPRGVGHEQYF. DNA for the CDR3: TGTGCCAGCAGCCCCCGGGGGGTGGGCCACGAGCAGTACTTC. The chain recombines TRBV13 with TRBJ2-7; 7 nucleotides agree with TRBD2. Germline trimming cut 5 bases from V and 5 bases from J; bases unmatched to any gene: 9. Germline values: CDR1 PRHDT, CDR2 FYEKMQ (reference sequence). CDR3 length: 14 residues.

This rearrangement joins TRBV6-1 to TRBJ1-2; no clear D gene. This CDR3 comprises 13 residues. Looked up from germline, CDR1 is MNHNS and CDR2 is SASEGT. Between the trimmed V and J ends, which lost 2 bases and 8 bases, there was a span of 12 bases. The CDR3 region has the DNA TGTGCCAGCAGTGAAAGTCAGGAGCGAGGCTACACCTTC. It translates to CASSESQERGYTF.

The rearrangement links TRBV19 to TRBJ1-2, with D hard to call. This CDR3 is built from 15 residues. The V and J ends lost 5 bases and 6 bases respectively, with 19 bases between them. Germline-derived CDR1 and CDR2 are LNHDA and SQIVND (reference sequence). The CDR3 DNA sequence: TGTGCCAGTAGTCGGCCCTCGACGGAACTTAATGGCTACACCTTC. Its translation is CASSRPSTELNGYTF.